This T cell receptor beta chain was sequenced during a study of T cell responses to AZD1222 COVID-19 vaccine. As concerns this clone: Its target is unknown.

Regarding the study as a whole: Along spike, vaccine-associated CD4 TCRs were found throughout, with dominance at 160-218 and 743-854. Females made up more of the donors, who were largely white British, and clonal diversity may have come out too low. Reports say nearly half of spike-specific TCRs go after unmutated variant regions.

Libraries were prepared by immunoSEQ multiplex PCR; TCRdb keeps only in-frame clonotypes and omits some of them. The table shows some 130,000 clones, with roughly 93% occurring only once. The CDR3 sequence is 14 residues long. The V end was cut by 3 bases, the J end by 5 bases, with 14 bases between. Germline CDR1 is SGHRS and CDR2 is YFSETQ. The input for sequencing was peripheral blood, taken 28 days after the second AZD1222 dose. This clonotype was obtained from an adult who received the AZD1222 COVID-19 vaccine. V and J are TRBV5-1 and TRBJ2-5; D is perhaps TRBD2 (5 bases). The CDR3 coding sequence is TGCGCCAGCAGCTCGTGGACTGGGCCGGAGACCCAGTACTTC. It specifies CASSSWTGPETQYF. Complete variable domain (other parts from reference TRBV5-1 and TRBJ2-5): KAGVTQTPRYLIKTRGQQVTLSCSPISGHRSVSWYQQTPGQGLQFLFEYFSETQRNKGNFPGRFSGRQFSNSRSEMNVSTLELGDSALYLCASSSWTGPETQYFGPGTRLLVL.